These 25 T cell receptor beta chains were all obtained from the same sample, sequenced in a study of blood T cell repertoires in COVID-19. Produced via immunoSEQ multiplex PCR; TCRdb's table is partial and in-frame only. This table holds around 150,000 clones, roughly 79% found once. The sequencing input was peripheral blood. Receptors originate from a woman of 80 years or more with acute or convalescent COVID-19.

The V gene is TRBV19, the J gene TRBJ2-7; no clear D gene. From germline, CDR1 is LNHDA and CDR2 SQIVND (reference sequence). The CDR3 runs to 14 residues. V dropped 1 base and J dropped 1 base, with 8 bases sitting between them. The CDR3 region has the DNA TGTGCCAGTAGTATAGCGTTAACATCCTACGAGCAGTACTTC. Translated, it gives CASSIALTSYEQYF.

The CDR3 DNA reads TGTGCCAGCAGCTTAGTGTTGAGAGCGGGGAGCTCCTACGAGCAGTACTTC. It encodes CASSLVLRAGSSYEQYF. V usage is TRBV7-8 and J usage is TRBJ2-7, with 7 positions matching TRBD2. This CDR3 comprises 17 residues. J gave up 0 bases and V 1 base, and 9 bases lay outside the gene matches. Looked up from germline, CDR1 is SGHVS and CDR2 is FQNEAQ.

V usage is TRBV5-1 and J usage is TRBJ2-1; 8 bases agree with TRBD1. The germline V gene encodes CDR1 SGHRS and CDR2 YFSETQ. This CDR3 has 14 amino acids. V lost 3 bases, J lost 5 bases, and 4 bases stayed unmatched. CDR3 sequence reads: CASSWQGANNEQFF. CDR3 sequence (DNA): TGCGCCAGCAGCTGGCAGGGGGCGAACAATGAGCAGTTCTTC.

This chain joins TRBV5-4 and TRBJ1-3, with 10 positions matching TRBD1. The CDR3 runs 16 residues. With 4 bases clipped from V and 4 bases from J, the junction kept 8 bases outside the gene matches. In germline, CDR1 is SGHNT, CDR2 YYREEE (reference sequence). CDR3 nucleotides: TGTGCCAGCAGCGCCGGGACAGGGGTAGGCGGAAACACCATATATTTT. Translation gives CASSAGTGVGGNTIYF.

The chain combines TRBV9 with TRBJ2-2; weak D call: TRBD2 (6 bases). CDR1 SGDLS and CDR2 YYNGEE come from the germline V gene. V lost 1 base and J 6 bases, leaving 10 bases between the germline ends. This CDR3 contains 14 residues. The CDR3 reads CASSVMGEAGELFF. The CDR3, as DNA: TGTGCCAGCAGCGTAATGGGGGAGGCCGGGGAGCTGTTTTTT.

The chain couples TRBV12-3 or TRBV12-4 to TRBJ2-7, with 8 bases aligning to TRBD2. CDR3 length: 13 amino acids. With V trimmed by 7 bases and J by 6 bases, 8 bases remained unmatched. CDR3 residues: CASTQRENSEQYF. Written as DNA, the CDR3 is TGTGCCAGCACCCAGCGGGAGAATTCCGAGCAGTACTTC.

This clone appeared a few times. The chain is built from TRBV30 and TRBJ2-3; possible D gene TRBD2, 5 bases. Trimming pared 4 bases from V and 0 bases from J, leaving 17 bases between. The CDR3 sequence is 16 residues long. The germline CDR1 and CDR2 sequences are GTSNPN and SVGIG (reference sequence). This CDR3 is CAWTVAGSSSTDTQYF. DNA of the CDR3: TGTGCCTGGACAGTGGCTGGGAGTTCTAGCACAGATACGCAGTATTTT.

The chain uses TRBV5-1 and TRBJ1-6, with 7 positions matching TRBD1. The CDR3 has 14 amino acids. Unmatched junction bases numbered 4, after V lost 0 bases and J lost 10 bases. Germline-derived CDR1 and CDR2 are SGHRS and YFSETQ. The CDR3, as DNA: TGCGCCAGCAGCTTGGGCGGACAGGCCTCACCCCTCCACTTT. Protein sequence: CASSLGGQASPLHF.

This chain connects TRBV9 to TRBJ2-7; 8 bases are shared with TRBD2. The V segment lost 4 bases and the J segment 6 bases; nucleotides outside the gene matches: 9. This CDR3 comprises 14 residues. Germline CDR1 SGDLS, CDR2 YYNGEE. In nucleotides, the CDR3 is TGTGCCAGCAGCACCGGGGGGGGACCCCCCGAGCAGTACTTC. It yields the protein CASSTGGGPPEQYF.

The chain uses TRBV6-2 or TRBV6-3 and TRBJ1-1; possible D gene TRBD1, 6 bases. The germline CDR1 and CDR2 sequences are MNHEY and SVGEGT. The CDR3 covers 16 residues. With 0 bases removed from V and 2 bases from J, the gap between germline ends came to 13 bases. DNA of the CDR3: TGTGCCAGCAGTTACTCACGGGACACCCTCAACACTGAAGCTTTCTTT. This encodes CASSYSRDTLNTEAFF.

CDR3: CASSTLWTGSGEQYF. In DNA, the CDR3 is TGTGCCAGTAGTACCCTCTGGACAGGGTCCGGCGAGCAGTACTTC. The chain has TRBV19 and TRBJ2-7, with 8 positions matching TRBD1. J gave up 6 bases and V 4 bases, and 11 bases lay outside the gene matches. This CDR3 is built from 15 residues. Germline values: CDR1 LNHDA, CDR2 SQIVND (reference sequence).

This rearrangement joins TRBV5-1 to TRBJ2-1; 7 bases are a match to TRBD1. CDR3 length: 15 amino acids. With 6 bases clipped from V and 4 bases from J, the junction kept 10 bases outside the gene matches. Looked up from germline, CDR1 is SGHRS and CDR2 is YFSETQ. Here the CDR3 reads CASTVIPGQYNEQFF. CDR3 in DNA: TGCGCCAGCACCGTCATTCCGGGACAGTACAATGAGCAGTTCTTC.

The V and J genes are TRBV9 and TRBJ1-4; 7 bases fit TRBD1. The germline gives CDR1 SGDLS, CDR2 YYNGEE. V dropped 3 bases and J dropped 7; count of bases not matched to a gene: 12. The CDR3 is made up of 16 amino acids. CDR3 DNA: TGTGCCAGCAGCGGGAGGACAGGCGCCTTGGTTGAAAAACTGTTTTTT. This sequence encodes CASSGRTGALVEKLFF.

The rearrangement links TRBV7-2 to TRBJ2-1; 9 nucleotides align to TRBD2. J gave up 8 bases and V 3 bases, and 2 bases lay outside the gene matches. The length of the CDR3 is 13 residues. Germline values: CDR1 SGHTA, CDR2 FQGNSA. The CDR3 DNA follows: TGTGCCAGCAGCTTTAGCGGGGGAGATGAGCAGTTCTTC. It translates to CASSFSGGDEQFF.

The CDR3 DNA sequence: TGTGCCTGGAGTGAGGGAGGGTACGAAGCTTTCTTT. This sequence encodes CAWSEGGYEAFF. This sequence joins TRBV30 and TRBJ1-1, with D unclear. V was trimmed by 1 base and J by 8 bases, leaving 11 bases between them. CDR3 length: 12 residues. Germline assignment: CDR1 GTSNPN and CDR2 SVGIG (reference sequence).

This clone occurred a few times. CDR3: CASREREDTQYF. CDR3 coding DNA: TGTGCTAGTAGGGAGCGGGAGGATACGCAGTATTTT. The J gene is TRBJ2-3, the V gene TRBV12-5; the match to TRBD2 covers 8 bases. The CDR3 runs 12 residues. The junction had 4 bases not matched to a gene; V was cut back by 8 bases and J by 6 bases. CDR1 and CDR2 from the germline V gene are LGHNT and FRNRAP.

The V and J genes are TRBV5-6 and TRBJ1-1; weak D call: TRBD1 (5 bases). The V gene lost 0 bases and the J gene lost 0 bases, with 6 bases spanning the gap. Germline CDR1 SGHDT, CDR2 YYEEEE. This CDR3 spans 14 amino acids. CDR3 amino acids: CASSLEGLNTEAFF. The CDR3 DNA sequence: TGTGCCAGCAGCTTGGAGGGGTTGAACACTGAAGCTTTCTTT.

The CDR3 bases are TGTGCCAGTAGTACCGGGACTGACAAAAACATTCAGTACTTC. Its translation: CASSTGTDKNIQYF. V is TRBV19 and J is TRBJ2-4; possibly TRBD2 for D (6 bases). Germline lookup yields CDR1 LNHDA and CDR2 SQIVND (reference sequence). The CDR3 totals 14 residues. V was cut by 4 bases and J by 3 bases, with 10 bases left in between.

The chain recombines TRBV2 with TRBJ2-7; 7 bases are shared with TRBD1. Trimming cost V 8 bases and J 4 bases; bases outside gene matches: 14. This CDR3 has 15 amino acids. In germline, CDR1 is SNHLY, CDR2 FYNNEI. The CDR3 region is CASAEAGTAPYEQYF. The CDR3 nucleotides read TGTGCCAGCGCCGAAGCCGGGACAGCTCCATACGAGCAGTACTTC.

The chain carries TRBV30 and TRBJ2-7; possible D gene TRBD1, 6 bases. CDR1 and CDR2 from the germline V gene are GTSNPN and SVGIG (reference sequence). The CDR3 consists of 13 residues. The V end lost 0 bases, the J end lost 3 bases, and 9 bases lay between the germline ends. The CDR3 nucleotides are TGTGCCTGGAGTGTACGACAGGACTACGAGCAGTACTTC. It is translated as CAWSVRQDYEQYF.

The V gene is TRBV5-1, the J gene TRBJ1-1; tentatively, D is TRBD1 (6 bases). V lost 2 bases, J lost 3 bases, and 14 bases lay in between. In germline, CDR1 is SGHRS, CDR2 YFSETQ. CDR3 length: 15 amino acids. This CDR3 is CASSLWGGQYTEAFF. The CDR3 nucleotides are TGCGCCAGCAGCTTATGGGGGGGCCAATACACTGAAGCTTTCTTT.

This chain links TRBV5-4 with TRBJ1-4; no reliable D call. This CDR3 spans 15 amino acids. Trimming cost V 4 bases and J 0 bases, with 10 bases left between them. From germline, CDR1 is SGHNT and CDR2 YYREEE (reference sequence). CDR3 bases: TGTGCCAGCAGCGATGAGAGCGCAACTAATGAAAAACTGTTTTTT. Amino acids: CASSDESATNEKLFF.

The chain is built from TRBV7-2 and TRBJ1-5; D is ambiguous. The V end was cut by 5 bases, the J end by 6 bases, with 17 bases between. Germline CDR1 SGHTA, CDR2 FQGNSA. The length of the CDR3 is 15 residues. Here the CDR3 reads CASSPRGQGAQPQHF. The CDR3 bases are TGTGCCAGCAGCCCTAGAGGTCAAGGAGCTCAGCCCCAGCATTTT.

This clone was seen once. The rearrangement uses TRBV9 and TRBJ2-7; D perhaps matches TRBD2 (6 bases). The CDR3 length is 14 residues. The V end was cut by 0 bases, the J end by 1 base, with 8 bases between. Germline values: CDR1 SGDLS, CDR2 YYNGEE. CDR3 region: CASSVAEGSYEQYF. CDR3 DNA: TGTGCCAGCAGCGTAGCGGAGGGATCCTACGAGCAGTACTTC.

The rearrangement uses TRBV6-4 and TRBJ1-1; weak D call: TRBD1 (5 bases). The CDR3 has 15 amino acids. With 8 bases removed from V and 1 base from J, the gap between germline ends came to 17 bases. Germline V CDR1 and CDR2: MRHNA, SNTAGT. The DNA of the CDR3 is TGTGCCAGCCGTCAGGAGGAGGGGAAGAACACTGAAGCTTTCTTT. It specifies CASRQEEGKNTEAFF.